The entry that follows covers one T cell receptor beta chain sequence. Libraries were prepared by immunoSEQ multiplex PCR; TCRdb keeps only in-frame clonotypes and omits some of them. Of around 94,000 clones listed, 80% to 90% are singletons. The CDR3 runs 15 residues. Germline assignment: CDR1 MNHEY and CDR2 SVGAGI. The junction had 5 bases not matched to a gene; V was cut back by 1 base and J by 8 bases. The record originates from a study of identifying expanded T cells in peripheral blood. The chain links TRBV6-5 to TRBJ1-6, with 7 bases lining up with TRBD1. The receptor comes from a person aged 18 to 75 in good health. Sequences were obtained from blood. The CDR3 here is CASSYYPQGDSPLHF. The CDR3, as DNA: TGTGCCAGCAGTTACTACCCGCAGGGGGATTCACCCCTCCACTTT.